Presented here are 20 T cell receptor beta chains from one specimen sequenced in a study of shared clonotypes between healthy human individuals. Clones were sequenced by immunoSEQ multiplex PCR, and TCRdb holds only the in-frame ones, with some missing. The table lists about half a million clones, about four fifths of them singletons. The material sequenced was PBMCs. These receptors all stem from a woman aged 40-49 years in good health. Some clones in this sample may be carry-over from other donors' samples.

The rearrangement uses TRBV6-4 and TRBJ1-5, with a weak D call TRBD1 (5 bases). CDR3 length equals 14 residues. Trimming took off 6 bases at V and 6 bases at J, with 15 bases between the two ends. The V gene's germline CDR1 is MRHNA and CDR2 SNTAGT. DNA of the CDR3: TGTGCCAGCAGGAGACCCAGGGCCCCTCAGCCCCAGCATTTT. This codes for CASRRPRAPQPQHF.

The rearrangement links TRBV4-3 to TRBJ2-1; TRBD2 is a possible D gene (5 bases). V dropped 0 bases and J dropped 6 bases, with 15 bases sitting between them. The germline V gene encodes CDR1 LGHNA and CDR2 YSLEER. The CDR3 has 16 residues. CDR3 sequence (DNA): TGCGCCAGCAGCCAAGAGCTAGCCGGGGTGGGCAATGAGCAGTTCTTC. The encoded protein is CASSQELAGVGNEQFF.

The J gene is TRBJ2-5, the V gene TRBV28; D might be TRBD2 (6 bases). The germline V and J ends were trimmed by 6 bases and 4 bases, with 15 bases remaining between them. This CDR3 is built from 14 residues. Germline V CDR1 and CDR2: MDHEN, SYDVKM. The CDR3 bases are TGTGCCAGCAGAAAGCGGGTTTTGGGAGAGACCCAGTACTTC. It codes for CASRKRVLGETQYF.

The chain couples TRBV19 to TRBJ2-1, with TRBD2 matching over 11 bases. Trimming cost V 6 bases and J 1 base; bases outside gene matches: 8. Germline assignment: CDR1 LNHDA and CDR2 SQIVND (reference sequence). This CDR3 spans 17 amino acids. As DNA, the CDR3 is TGTGCCAGTAGCACTAGCGGGAGAAAGGCGTCCTACAATGAGCAGTTCTTC. Amino acids: CASSTSGRKASYNEQFF.

The V call is TRBV2, the J call TRBJ2-7, with D perhaps matching TRBD2 (5 bases). The V gene's germline CDR1 is SNHLY and CDR2 FYNNEI. The CDR3 is 13 residues long. The V gene lost 2 bases and the J gene lost 3 bases, with 8 bases spanning the gap. This CDR3 is CASSESSYYEQYF. CDR3 DNA sequence: TGTGCCAGCAGTGAATCTAGCTACTACGAGCAGTACTTC.

The chain is built from TRBV6-6 and TRBJ1-2, with D perhaps TRBD1 (5 bases). CDR3 length: 13 amino acids. Looked up from germline, CDR1 is MNHNY and CDR2 is SVGAGI (reference sequence). Trimming stripped 4 bases from V and 1 base from J, with 7 bases between. The CDR3 sequence is CASSWGGNYGYTF. Here the CDR3 DNA reads TGTGCCAGCAGTTGGGGGGGTAACTATGGCTACACCTTC.

The V and J genes are TRBV11-1 and TRBJ1-1; D remains ambiguous. CDR3 length: 12 amino acids. Trimming removed 5 bases from V and 8 bases from J, with 12 bases in between. Germline CDR1 reads SGHAT; CDR2 reads FQDESV (reference sequence). This CDR3 is CASSPRPHEAFF. The CDR3 DNA sequence: TGTGCCAGCAGCCCACGACCCCACGAAGCTTTCTTT.

The chain has TRBV7-2 and TRBJ1-4, with D maybe TRBD1 (5 bases). In germline, CDR1 is SGHTA, CDR2 FQGNSA. The CDR3 contains 15 residues. Trimming took off 1 base at V and 7 bases at J, with 13 bases between the two ends. The CDR3 DNA sequence: TGTGCCAGCAGCTTAGACCGGGGGGAAGGTGAAAAACTGTTTTTT. This gives the protein CASSLDRGEGEKLFF.

This clone showed up just once. The rearrangement uses TRBV18 and TRBJ2-7, with 9 bases that match TRBD1. CDR1 KGHSH and CDR2 LQKENI come from the germline V gene. The V segment lost 3 bases and the J segment 5 bases; nucleotides outside the gene matches: 8. CDR3 length: 15 residues. Here the CDR3 DNA reads TGTGCCAGCTCACCGGGACAGGGATCAGTCGACGAGCAGTACTTC. It yields the protein CASSPGQGSVDEQYF.

The chain couples TRBV11-2 to TRBJ2-4; D possibly uses TRBD1 or TRBD2 (5 bases each). This CDR3 is built from 13 residues. Per germline, CDR1 SGHAT and CDR2 FQNNGV. V shed 0 bases and J shed 6 bases, with 6 bases lying between them. The CDR3 nucleotides read TGTGCCAGCAGCTTAGAGAGGGGAAACATTCAGTACTTC. Amino acid sequence: CASSLERGNIQYF. The full variable domain, its missing parts supplied by reference TRBV11-2 and TRBJ2-4, is EAGVAQSPRYKIIEKRQSVAFWCNPISGHATLYWYQQILGQGPKLLIQFQNNGVVDDSQLPKDRFSAERLKGVDSTLKIQPAKLEDSAVYLCASSLERGNIQYFGAGTRLSVL.

V usage is TRBV27 and J usage is TRBJ2-7, with TRBD2 matching over 7 bases. With 6 bases clipped from V and 4 bases from J, the junction kept 15 bases outside the gene matches. CDR1 and CDR2 (germline): MNHEY, SMNVEV (reference sequence). The CDR3 is 16 amino acids. This chain's CDR3 is CASSFVSAGDGYEQYF. CDR3 coding DNA: TGTGCCAGCAGCTTTGTTTCGGCGGGAGACGGGTACGAGCAGTACTTC.

The chain carries TRBV25-1 and TRBJ1-2; TRBD1 agrees at 7 bases. The CDR3 consists of 15 residues. The germline V gene has CDR1 MGHDK and CDR2 SYGVNS. With V trimmed by 2 bases and J by 6 bases, 9 bases remained unmatched. The CDR3 DNA sequence: TGTGCCAGCAGTGAAATGAACAGGGGTCAGGATGGCTACACCTTC. Its translation is CASSEMNRGQDGYTF.

This clone was seen many times. The CDR3: CATNYGATDTQYF. The DNA of the CDR3 is TGTGCCACAAACTATGGTGCGACAGATACGCAGTATTTT. The chain employs TRBV2 and TRBJ2-3; unclear D gene. Germline lookup yields CDR1 SNHLY and CDR2 FYNNEI. V dropped 10 bases and J dropped 3 bases, with 14 bases sitting between them. The CDR3 sequence is 13 residues long.

The chain combines TRBV2 with TRBJ1-5; D possibly corresponds to TRBD1 (5 bases). V was trimmed by 4 bases and J by 7 bases, leaving 14 bases between them. Germline V gene data show CDR1 as SNHLY and CDR2 as FYNNEI. This CDR3 is built from 14 residues. The CDR3 sequence: CASSAGPREQPQHF. The CDR3 nucleotides are TGTGCCAGCAGTGCAGGGCCAAGGGAACAGCCCCAGCATTTT. Using reference TRBV2 and TRBJ1-5 for the parts outside the CDR3, the full variable domain is EPEVTQTPSHQVTQMGQEVILRCVPISNHLYFYWYRQILGQKVEFLVSFYNNEISEKSEIFDDQFSVERPDGSNFTLKIRSTKLEDSAMYFCASSAGPREQPQHFGDGTRLSIL.

This clone was recorded a few times. The chain combines TRBV4-3 with TRBJ2-5, with 10 bases aligning to TRBD2. The CDR3 contains 16 residues. Germline lookup yields CDR1 LGHNA and CDR2 YSLEER. The J segment lost 5 bases and the V segment lost 0 bases, leaving 6 bases of the junction unmatched. The CDR3 protein is CASSQEPPSGSETQYF. Written as DNA, the CDR3 is TGCGCCAGCAGCCAAGAACCCCCTAGCGGGAGCGAGACCCAGTACTTC.

In its sample, this clone was seen a few times. The sample carries other DNA sequences with the same CDR3. The chain joins TRBV6-4 to TRBJ2-3; tentatively, D is TRBD2 (6 bases). The V gene's germline CDR1 is MRHNA and CDR2 SNTAGT. This CDR3 is 14 amino acids long. V gave up 2 bases and J gave up 1 base, with 7 bases separating them. The CDR3 reads CASSDGGGTDTQYF. The DNA for the CDR3 is TGTGCCAGCAGTGACGGAGGGGGCACAGATACGCAGTATTTT.

This chain links TRBV30 with TRBJ2-4, with 8 bases identical to TRBD2. The CDR3 totals 17 residues. The junction had 16 bases not matched to a gene; V was cut back by 2 bases and J by 7 bases. Germline values: CDR1 GTSNPN, CDR2 SVGIG (reference sequence). CDR3 bases: TGTGCCTGGAGTCTCGGCCGGGGGGGTTTCGTGTGGAACATTCAGTACTTC. It codes for CAWSLGRGGFVWNIQYF.

The J gene is TRBJ2-1, the V gene TRBV4-1; a weak D match, TRBD2 (6 bases). The ends were cut back, 4 bases at V and 3 bases at J, with 10 bases in the middle. The CDR3 is 14 residues long. The germline CDR1 and CDR2 sequences are MGHRA and YSYEKL. As DNA, the CDR3 is TGCGCCAGCAGCCGCGGACTAAACTACAATGAGCAGTTCTTC. It encodes CASSRGLNYNEQFF.

The sample holds a few counts of this clone. The chain combines TRBV19 with TRBJ1-2, with 7 bases that match TRBD1. J lost 3 bases, V lost 6 bases, and 4 bases had no gene match. The CDR3 runs to 13 residues. CDR1 LNHDA and CDR2 SQIVND come from the germline V gene (reference sequence). CDR3 nucleotide sequence: TGTGCCAGTAGAGGGGGCCGGTACTATGGCTACACCTTC. Residues: CASRGGRYYGYTF.

This rearrangement joins TRBV10-3 to TRBJ2-7, with 10 bases identical to TRBD1. CDR1 ENHRY and CDR2 SYGVKD come from the germline V gene. V lost 6 bases to trimming and J lost 5 bases; unmatched junction nucleotides: 7. This CDR3 has 14 residues. The CDR3 bases are TGTGCCATCAGCCCGGGACAGGGGTCCCACGAGCAGTACTTC. This encodes CAISPGQGSHEQYF.